The clone carrying this T cell receptor (beta chain) was counted once. These data belong to a study of T cell responses to AZD1222 COVID-19 vaccine. Assay used: immunoSEQ multiplex PCR; TCRdb lists only in-frame clones, some missing. The sample has more than 150,000 clones; roughly 93% are singletons. Trimming took off 0 bases at V and 4 bases at J, with 11 bases between the two ends. This CDR3 contains 14 residues. Germline V CDR1 and CDR2: SGDLS, YYNGEE. This TCR derives from an adult in good health. The sample consisted of peripheral blood, taken on day 0 of AZD1222 vaccination. This chain connects TRBV9 to TRBJ2-7; perhaps D is TRBD1 or TRBD2 (6 bases each). This CDR3 reads CASSVGGAWYEQYF. DNA of the CDR3: TGTGCCAGCAGCGTAGGGGGGGCCTGGTACGAGCAGTACTTC.